The rows below give T cell receptor beta chains drawn from one sample of a study of Ad26.COV2.S vaccination and SARS-CoV-2 variants. The protocol was immunoSEQ multiplex PCR, while the TCRdb copy is restricted to in-frame clones and leaves out a portion. Of hundreds of thousands of clones listed, more than 75% are singletons. Sequenced material: peripheral blood, taken in a trial of Ad26.COV2.S vaccine versus placebo. Receptors were obtained from a person aged 18 to 65 who received the Ad26.COV2.S COVID-19 vaccine or a placebo. Both conserved end residues are part of each CDR3. D genes are given only for firm matches. Expanded clones are given a class, and other clones once, few, many or no size at all.

NA	NA	TRBV4-1	TRBJ1-1	CASSQDRRGTLNTEAFF	TGCGCCAGCAGCCAAGATCGTAGGGGGACCTTGAACACTGAAGCTTTCTTT
NA	NA	TRBV7-2	TRBJ1-5	CASSLGYGGADQPQHF	TGTGCCAGCAGCTTAGGGTATGGAGGGGCAGATCAGCCCCAGCATTTT
NA	TRBD1	TRBV19	TRBJ2-4	CASSMVGRTGDKNIQYF	TGTGCCAGTAGTATGGTAGGAAGGACAGGCGATAAAAACATTCAGTACTTC
NA	NA	TRBV6-5	TRBJ1-2	CASFRRGGNYGYTF	TGTGCCTCCTTCCGCAGAGGGGGTAACTATGGCTACACCTTC
NA	NA	TRBV7-6	TRBJ1-4	CASSLAPRGSEKLFF	TGTGCCAGCAGCTTAGCCCCCAGGGGAAGTGAAAAACTGTTTTTT
few	NA	TRBV5-1	TRBJ1-5	CASSLGEGRGQPQHF	TGCGCCAGCAGCTTGGGAGAAGGGAGAGGGCAGCCCCAGCATTTT
NA	TRBD1	TRBV6-5	TRBJ2-3	CASSRRQGATDTQYF	TGTGCCAGCAGTCGAAGACAGGGGGCCACAGATACGCAGTATTTT
NA	NA	TRBV15	TRBJ1-4	CATTHFGGFAATNEKLFF	TGTGCCACCACTCATTTCGGGGGTTTTGCCGCAACTAATGAAAAACTGTTTTTT
NA	TRBD1	TRBV15	TRBJ2-5	CATSRTLDRQETQYF	TGTGCCACCAGCAGAACCCTGGACAGGCAAGAGACCCAGTACTTC
NA	TRBD1	TRBV11-2	TRBJ2-3	CASSQGQGPTDTQYF	TGTGCCAGCAGCCAGGGACAGGGTCCCACAGATACGCAGTATTTT
NA	NA	TRBV7-8	TRBJ2-5	CASSLLPGAETQYF	TGTGCCAGCAGCTTACTCCCGGGGGCGGAGACCCAGTACTTC
NA	NA	TRBV6-5	TRBJ2-5	CASRHRDGHQETQYF	TGTGCCAGCAGACATAGGGACGGCCACCAAGAGACCCAGTACTTC
few	NA	TRBV30	TRBJ1-5	CAWSSISGTSNQPQHF	TGTGCCTGGAGCTCAATAAGCGGCACTAGCAATCAGCCCCAGCATTTT
NA	NA	TRBV27	TRBJ2-7	CASRSLGTYEQYF	TGTGCCAGTCGCAGTCTAGGAACGTACGAGCAGTACTTC
NA	NA	TRBV18	TRBJ2-2	CASSPQGFLTGELFF	TGTGCCAGCTCACCACAGGGATTTCTCACCGGGGAGCTGTTTTTT
few	NA	TRBV13	TRBJ1-6	CASSLGRAVTNSPLHF	TGTGCCAGCAGCTTAGGAAGAGCAGTGACGAATTCACCCCTCCACTTT
NA	TRBD2	TRBV7-2	TRBJ2-7	CASSLVGSGRGKYEQYF	TGTGCCAGCAGCTTAGTCGGTAGCGGGAGGGGAAAGTACGAGCAGTACTTC
NA	NA	TRBV6-1	TRBJ1-2	CASSEAPQGLIYGYTF	TGTGCCAGCAGTGAAGCGCCGCAGGGGCTTATCTATGGCTACACCTTC
NA	NA	TRBV7-2	TRBJ2-1	CASSAAGPKNEQFF	TGTGCCAGCAGTGCGGCGGGGCCGAAAAATGAGCAGTTCTTC
NA	TRBD2	TRBV10-1	TRBJ2-1	CASSELGLAGGSYNEQFF	TGCGCCAGCAGTGAGCTGGGGCTAGCGGGAGGATCCTACAATGAGCAGTTCTTC
NA	NA	TRBV29-1	TRBJ2-5	CSVEALRGRKETQYF	TGCAGCGTTGAAGCTCTCAGGGGCCGTAAAGAGACCCAGTACTTC
NA	NA	TRBV7-9	TRBJ2-7	CASSSETFYEQYF	TGTGCCAGCAGCTCGGAGACTTTCTACGAGCAGTACTTC
NA	TRBD2	TRBV19	TRBJ2-5	CASIPAGGKTQYF	TGTGCCAGTATCCCCGCGGGAGGGAAGACCCAGTACTTC
NA	NA	TRBV5-4	TRBJ1-1	CAAGRTNTEAFF	TGTGCCGCGGGTAGGACCAACACTGAAGCTTTCTTT
NA	TRBD1	TRBV4-3	TRBJ1-1	CASSPGTEMNTEAFF	TGCGCCAGCAGCCCCGGGACAGAGATGAACACTGAAGCTTTCTTT
NA	TRBD2	TRBV2	TRBJ2-7	CASSEALAGGYYEQYF	TGTGCCAGCAGTGAAGCACTAGCGGGGGGCTACTACGAGCAGTACTTC
NA	NA	TRBV15	TRBJ2-7	CATSRDRTEASYEQYF	TGTGCCACCAGCAGAGATCGGACGGAGGCTTCCTACGAGCAGTACTTC
NA	TRBD2	TRBV19	TRBJ2-7	CASSRGLAGSGSYEQYF	TGTGCCAGTAGTAGAGGACTAGCGGGGAGCGGGTCCTACGAGCAGTACTTC
NA	TRBD1	TRBV5-4	TRBJ2-7	CASSEGQASYEQYF	TGTGCCAGCAGCGAAGGACAGGCCTCCTACGAGCAGTACTTC
few	NA	TRBV7-9	TRBJ1-3	CASSTAGVGNTIYF	TGTGCCAGCAGCACCGCGGGGGTCGGAAACACCATATATTTT
once	NA	TRBV15	TRBJ1-2	CATSKGHSNYGYTF	TGTGCCACCAGCAAGGGACACTCTAACTATGGCTACACCTTC
NA	TRBD1	TRBV5-6	TRBJ1-5	CASSKRGTVYSNQPQHF	TGTGCCAGCAGCAAAAGAGGGACAGTATATAGCAATCAGCCCCAGCATTTT
NA	TRBD2	TRBV5-6	TRBJ2-3	CASSRRSGSRSDTQYF	TGTGCCAGCAGCCGCAGGAGCGGGAGTCGTTCGGATACGCAGTATTTT
few	TRBD2	TRBV2	TRBJ2-2	CASRLAAGELFF	TGTGCCAGCAGACTAGCGGCGGGGGAGCTGTTTTTT
NA	TRBD1	TRBV29-1	TRBJ1-2	CSVPLTGLGGYTF	TGCAGCGTCCCCTTGACAGGGCTAGGCGGCTACACCTTC
NA	TRBD2	TRBV7-9	TRBJ2-3	CASSELAVTDTQYF	TGTGCCAGCAGCGAACTAGCGGTCACAGATACGCAGTATTTT
NA	NA	TRBV15	TRBJ2-1	CATSPTAGYNEQFF	TGTGCCACCTCACCGACGGCGGGGTACAATGAGCAGTTCTTC
NA	NA	TRBV10-1	TRBJ2-5	CASSDERETQYF	TGCGCCAGCAGTGACGAGAGGGAGACCCAGTACTTC
once	NA	TRBV6-5	TRBJ1-3	CASSYSMAVGNTIYF	TGTGCCAGCAGTTACTCTATGGCCGTTGGAAACACCATATATTTT
NA	TRBD1	TRBV5-1	TRBJ1-4	CASSPPGDRTNEKLFF	TGCGCCAGCAGCCCTCCGGGGGACAGAACTAATGAAAAACTGTTTTTT
NA	NA	TRBV7-9	TRBJ1-6	CASSWGDGLRALHF	TGTGCCAGCAGCTGGGGGGACGGTCTCAGGGCCCTCCACTTT
NA	NA	TRBV9	TRBJ2-3	CASSVEEEQTTDTQYF	TGTGCCAGCAGCGTAGAGGAAGAGCAAACCACAGATACGCAGTATTTT
few	NA	TRBV5-6	TRBJ1-1	CASSFGPQGNTEAFF	TGTGCCAGCAGCTTTGGTCCGCAGGGGAACACTGAAGCTTTCTTT
NA	TRBD1	TRBV19	TRBJ1-5	CATTGGFQPQHF	TGTGCCACGACAGGGGGCTTCCAGCCCCAGCATTTT
NA	NA	TRBV4-1	TRBJ2-7	CASSQDGPGYEQYF	TGCGCCAGCAGCCAAGATGGGCCAGGCTACGAGCAGTACTTC
NA	NA	TRBV2	TRBJ2-5	CASSEYSAETQYF	TGTGCCAGCAGTGAATACAGCGCAGAGACCCAGTACTTC
NA	NA	TRBV10-3	TRBJ2-6	CAISPTGGRGSGANVLTF	TGTGCCATCAGTCCCACAGGAGGCAGAGGCTCTGGGGCCAACGTCCTGACTTTC
once	TRBD1	TRBV29-1	TRBJ2-2	CSGQGTENTGELFF	TGCAGCGGGCAGGGGACAGAGAACACCGGGGAGCTGTTTTTT
NA	NA	TRBV11-2	TRBJ1-3	CASSPIYSISGNTIYF	TGTGCCAGCAGTCCAATTTACAGTATCTCTGGAAACACCATATATTTT
NA	NA	TRBV6-5	TRBJ1-5	CASSRAQGWNQPQHF	TGTGCCAGCAGCCGAGCACAGGGTTGGAATCAGCCCCAGCATTTT
NA	TRBD1	TRBV2	TRBJ2-2	CASSRTGAGELFF	TGTGCCAGCAGTCGGACAGGGGCCGGGGAGCTGTTTTTT
NA	NA	TRBV28	TRBJ1-2	CASRPTGKSYGYTF	TGTGCCAGCAGACCCACAGGGAAGTCTTATGGCTACACCTTC